What follows are 28 T cell receptor beta chains derived from one specimen sequenced in a study of blood T cell repertoires in COVID-19. Generated by immunoSEQ multiplex PCR, the TCRdb table keeps only in-frame clones and is missing some. The repertoire has nearly 300,000 clones, approximately 90% of them found once; the top ten carry 6.9%. Specimen: peripheral blood. The receptors come from a woman in her thirties who had recovered from COVID-19.

The chain couples TRBV5-1 to TRBJ1-1; D not resolved. From germline, CDR1 is SGHRS and CDR2 YFSETQ. V was shortened by 4 bases and J by 2 bases, with 9 bases between the two germline ends. CDR3 length: 13 residues. DNA for the CDR3: TGCGCCAGCAGCCGCGACATAAACACTGAAGCTTTCTTT. This translates into CASSRDINTEAFF.

The genes are TRBV4-1 and TRBJ2-1; 8 bases are a match to TRBD2. This CDR3 has 15 amino acids. Per the germline V gene, CDR1 is MGHRA and CDR2 is YSYEKL. J gave up 7 bases and V 5 bases, and 10 bases lay outside the gene matches. CDR3 residues: CASSFQRGGGNEQFF. Written as DNA, the CDR3 is TGCGCCAGCAGCTTTCAACGGGGCGGGGGGAATGAGCAGTTCTTC.

The gene calls are TRBV5-1 and TRBJ2-7; 7 nucleotides align to TRBD1. CDR3 size: 13 residues. Germline values: CDR1 SGHRS, CDR2 YFSETQ. The ends lost 4 bases at V and 5 bases at J; junction bases unmatched: 6. The CDR3 loop reads CASSRDRVDEQYF. The CDR3 DNA reads as TGCGCCAGCAGCCGAGACAGGGTGGACGAGCAGTACTTC.

This chain uses TRBV11-2 with TRBJ1-5; 7 bases are a match to TRBD1. The CDR3 has 13 residues. Germline assignment: CDR1 SGHAT and CDR2 FQNNGV. V was clipped by 6 bases and J by 4 bases; unmatched bases: 3. CDR3 DNA sequence: TGTGCCAGCAGAAGGGGACAGAATCAGCCCCAGCATTTT. Encoded protein: CASRRGQNQPQHF.

This chain uses TRBV28 with TRBJ2-1; TRBD1 agrees at 9 bases. V trimming: 4 bases; J trimming: 2 bases; junction bases outside the gene matches: 6. The CDR3 sequence is 16 residues long. Germline CDR1 reads MDHEN; CDR2 reads SYDVKM. The chain's CDR3 is CASSSIDRGTYNEQFF. The CDR3 nucleotides are TGTGCCAGCAGTTCGATCGACAGGGGGACCTACAATGAGCAGTTCTTC. Full variable domain (outside the CDR3, taken from reference TRBV28 and TRBJ2-1): DVKVTQSSRYLVKRTGEKVFLECVQDMDHENMFWYRQDPGLGLRLIYFSYDVKMKEKGDIPEGYSVSREKKERFSLILESASTNQTSMYLCASSSIDRGTYNEQFFGPGTRLTVL.

The rearrangement links TRBV5-4 to TRBJ2-7, with TRBD2 matching over 9 bases. The germline CDR1 and CDR2 sequences are SGHNT and YYREEE (reference sequence). V lost 4 bases to trimming and J lost 7 bases; unmatched junction nucleotides: 12. The CDR3 runs to 15 residues. The CDR3 loop is CASSPPTSGPGEQYF. In DNA form, the CDR3 reads TGTGCCAGCAGCCCCCCGACTAGCGGCCCCGGAGAGCAGTACTTC.

The chain uses TRBV30 and TRBJ1-1; a possible D gene is TRBD1 (6 bases). Germline V gene lookup returns CDR1 GTSNPN and CDR2 SVGIG (reference sequence). The CDR3 spans 11 residues. The V and J ends lost 1 base and 7 bases respectively, with 7 bases between them. DNA for the CDR3: TGTGCCTGGAGTGACAGGGTTGAAGCTTTCTTT. This sequence encodes CAWSDRVEAFF.

V and J are TRBV10-3 and TRBJ1-2; perhaps TRBD1 as D (5 bases). Trimming pared 3 bases from V and 5 bases from J, leaving 16 bases between. Germline assignment: CDR1 ENHRY and CDR2 SYGVKD. The length of the CDR3 is 15 residues. In DNA, the CDR3 is TGTGCCATCAGTGACAGGGACTGGTCTTCGTATGGCTACACCTTC. It yields the protein CAISDRDWSSYGYTF.

This clone was seen a handful of times. The chain has TRBV11-2 and TRBJ1-3; 7 bases agree with TRBD1. Germline trimming cut 1 base from V and 2 bases from J; bases unmatched to any gene: 5. Looked up from germline, CDR1 is SGHAT and CDR2 is FQNNGV. The CDR3 covers 16 residues. The CDR3 DNA sequence: TGTGCCAGCAGCTTAGGGGGGACAGAAACTGGAAACACCATATATTTT. Translated, it gives CASSLGGTETGNTIYF. The full variable domain, with the rest looked up from reference TRBV11-2 and TRBJ1-3, is EAGVAQSPRYKIIEKRQSVAFWCNPISGHATLYWYQQILGQGPKLLIQFQNNGVVDDSQLPKDRFSAERLKGVDSTLKIQPAKLEDSAVYLCASSLGGTETGNTIYFGEGSWLTVV.

V and J are TRBV4-3 and TRBJ2-2, with 8 bases matching TRBD1. Unmatched junction bases numbered 4, after V lost 0 bases and J lost 1 base. CDR1 LGHNA and CDR2 YSLEER come from the germline V gene. The CDR3 is made up of 17 amino acids. CDR3 residues: CASSQDYGTGNTGELFF. The CDR3 DNA reads as TGCGCCAGCAGCCAAGATTACGGGACAGGGAACACCGGGGAGCTGTTTTTT.

The chain couples TRBV11-2 to TRBJ1-2; the D is unclear. Per the germline V gene, CDR1 is SGHAT and CDR2 is FQNNGV. V was cut by 0 bases and J by 4 bases, with 15 bases left in between. The CDR3 length is 16 residues. Written as DNA, the CDR3 is TGTGCCAGCAGCTTAGATTCGGTCCTTTTGCCCTATGGCTACACCTTC. This translates into CASSLDSVLLPYGYTF. The full variable domain, its missing parts supplied by reference TRBV11-2 and TRBJ1-2, is EAGVAQSPRYKIIEKRQSVAFWCNPISGHATLYWYQQILGQGPKLLIQFQNNGVVDDSQLPKDRFSAERLKGVDSTLKIQPAKLEDSAVYLCASSLDSVLLPYGYTFGSGTRLTVV.

The chain carries TRBV5-1 and TRBJ1-2, with D possibly being TRBD1 (6 bases). The V end was cut by 1 base, the J end by 8 bases, with 12 bases between. The CDR3 has 13 residues. The germline V gene has CDR1 SGHRS and CDR2 YFSETQ. CDR3 in amino acids: CASSLKPGEGYTF. The CDR3 nucleotides read TGCGCCAGCAGCTTGAAGCCAGGGGAAGGCTACACCTTC.

V gene TRBV5-1 combines with J gene TRBJ1-2; 8 bases agree with TRBD1. The CDR3 is 13 residues long. Germline loops: CDR1 SGHRS, CDR2 YFSETQ. The ends lost 4 bases at V and 6 bases at J; junction bases unmatched: 5. In nucleotides, the CDR3 is TGCGCCAGCAGCCAGGCAGGGGGCGATGGCTACACCTTC. Protein product: CASSQAGGDGYTF.

The chain joins TRBV7-9 to TRBJ1-6, with unresolved D. Germline V gene lookup returns CDR1 SEHNR and CDR2 FQNEAQ (reference sequence). Trimming cost V 1 base and J 10 bases, with 11 bases left between them. This CDR3 spans 14 amino acids. The DNA for the CDR3 is TGTGCCAGCAGCTTAGGATTTGAGATATCACCCCTCCACTTT. Translating gives CASSLGFEISPLHF.

V and J are TRBV5-1 and TRBJ2-2; maybe TRBD1 (5 bases). The CDR3 is 16 amino acids. V was shortened by 3 bases and J by 0 bases, with 12 bases between the two germline ends. Germline V gene lookup returns CDR1 SGHRS and CDR2 YFSETQ. CDR3 sequence (DNA): TGCGCCAGCAGCTACTTATGGGGCGCGAACACCGGGGAGCTGTTTTTT. Its translation is CASSYLWGANTGELFF.

The chain recombines TRBV14 with TRBJ2-7; 9 bases are shared with TRBD1. With V trimmed by 6 bases and J by 3 bases, 9 bases remained unmatched. This CDR3 is 15 amino acids long. Germline values: CDR1 SGHDN, CDR2 FVKESK. DNA of the CDR3: TGTGCCAGCAGACAGGGGGCGGTCGTAGTCTACGAGCAGTACTTC. Translated: CASRQGAVVVYEQYF.

The chain employs TRBV7-9 and TRBJ1-1, with 11 bases matching TRBD1. The CDR3 is made up of 14 amino acids. Germline trimming cut 5 bases from V and 11 bases from J; bases unmatched to any gene: 10. The germline CDR1 and CDR2 sequences are SEHNR and FQNEAQ (reference sequence). The CDR3 loop is CASSTGQGGLEAFF. CDR3 coding DNA: TGTGCCAGCAGCACGGGACAGGGGGGCCTTGAGGCTTTCTTT.

The J gene is TRBJ1-2, the V gene TRBV29-1; tentatively, D is TRBD1 (6 bases). V was shortened by 0 bases and J by 8 bases, with 22 bases between the two germline ends. The CDR3 totals 16 residues. The V gene's germline CDR1 is SQVTM and CDR2 ANQGSEA. The CDR3 loop is CSVEDFQGRSSGGYTF. DNA of the CDR3: TGCAGCGTTGAAGATTTTCAGGGGCGAAGTTCCGGCGGCTACACCTTC.

The chain is built from TRBV30 and TRBJ1-1; no firm D call. Trimming stripped 3 bases from V and 3 bases from J, with 14 bases between. The germline CDR1 and CDR2 sequences are GTSNPN and SVGIG (reference sequence). CDR3 length equals 14 residues. The CDR3 DNA reads TGTGCCTGGAGCTTTATGGGCATATACACTGAAGCTTTCTTT. Translation: CAWSFMGIYTEAFF.

V is TRBV5-5 and J is TRBJ2-3; 7 bases align to TRBD2. Germline V gene sequence: CDR1 SGHKS, CDR2 YYEKEE (reference sequence). With V trimmed by 4 bases and J by 1 base, 6 bases remained unmatched. There are 15 residues in the CDR3. The CDR3 DNA reads as TGTGCCAGCAGCCCGCTTCGGGGGGGCACAGATACGCAGTATTTT. Protein: CASSPLRGGTDTQYF.

This chain joins TRBV11-2 and TRBJ2-1, with D tentatively TRBD2 (5 bases). Trimming shortened V by 0 bases and J by 5 bases, and 5 bases separated the two germline ends. The germline V gene has CDR1 SGHAT and CDR2 FQNNGV. The CDR3 is 13 amino acids. CDR3 in amino acids: CASSLDGDNEQFF. Written as DNA, the CDR3 is TGTGCCAGCAGCTTAGACGGGGACAATGAGCAGTTCTTC.

The chain combines TRBV7-2 with TRBJ2-7; possible D gene TRBD2, 6 bases. The length of the CDR3 is 17 residues. V was cut by 2 bases and J by 4 bases, with 21 bases left in between. Germline lookup yields CDR1 SGHTA and CDR2 FQGNSA. This CDR3 is CASSLSGVQVNMYEQYF. DNA of the CDR3: TGTGCCAGCAGCTTATCGGGGGTGCAGGTGAATATGTACGAGCAGTACTTC.

The J gene is TRBJ2-5, the V gene TRBV3-1 (or the pseudogene TRBV3-2), with D perhaps matching TRBD2 (5 bases). The length of the CDR3 is 13 residues. The ends were cut back, 4 bases at V and 4 bases at J, with 10 bases in the middle. CDR1 is LGHDT and CDR2 is YNNKEL in the germline V gene (reference sequence). CDR3 nucleotide sequence: TGTGCCAGCAGCCGCTTGAGCGGAGAGACCCAGTACTTC. Translated, it gives CASSRLSGETQYF.

The chain couples TRBV28 to TRBJ2-1, with a weak D call TRBD2 (6 bases). Between the trimmed V and J ends, which lost 3 bases and 9 bases, there was a span of 9 bases. This CDR3 is built from 12 residues. Germline CDR1 MDHEN, CDR2 SYDVKM. CDR3 DNA: TGTGCCAGCAGTTTTTCGCGGGGTGAGCAGTTCTTC. Protein: CASSFSRGEQFF.

This clone was detected only once. The V gene is TRBV28, the J gene TRBJ2-7, with 7 bases lining up with TRBD2. The germline V gene has CDR1 MDHEN and CDR2 SYDVKM. V was clipped by 4 bases and J by 1 base; unmatched bases: 4. This CDR3 spans 14 amino acids. CDR3 sequence: CASSSPGGSYEQYF. The CDR3 nucleotides read TGTGCCAGCAGTTCCCCGGGAGGATCCTACGAGCAGTACTTC.

CDR3 amino acids: CASSLSLIQETQYF. The CDR3, as DNA: TGTGCCAGCAGCTTAAGCCTAATCCAAGAGACCCAGTACTTC. The V call is TRBV7-2, the J call TRBJ2-5; D is unclear. Trimming cost V 2 bases and J 1 base, with 8 bases left between them. Germline CDR1 reads SGHTA; CDR2 reads FQGNSA. The CDR3 has 14 amino acids.

The chain uses TRBV4-3 and TRBJ2-7; D call uncertain. The CDR3 totals 14 residues. Germline CDR1 and CDR2: LGHNA and YSLEER. Deletions cut 0 bases from V and 2 bases from J, with 8 bases between. The CDR3 spells CASSQDWQTYEQYF. The CDR3 bases are TGCGCCAGCAGCCAAGACTGGCAAACCTACGAGCAGTACTTC.

This chain joins TRBV19 and TRBJ1-3, with 9 bases aligning to TRBD1. V shed 5 bases and J 4 bases; nucleotides not matched to a gene: 6. Germline CDR1 LNHDA, CDR2 SQIVND (reference sequence). The CDR3 covers 15 residues. CDR3 sequence reads: CASSLTDRGGNTIYF. CDR3 in DNA: TGTGCCAGTAGTTTAACGGACAGGGGAGGAAACACCATATATTTT.